This TCR beta chain was obtained from a study of cytomegalovirus exposure and HLA in healthy donors (dated by TCRdb to 2016 to 2017). In the study overall: An earlier analysis of some 550 of the donors reported 250 to 300 Gb of sequence data and 100 million to 130 million unique TCR beta sequences from about 200 million T cells. An early release that covered roughly 600 HLA-typed donors contained around 330 gigabases of sequencing data and 85 million to 100 million unique TCR sequences. Of the 398 genotyped donors, roughly 85% fell in the genetic ancestry cluster associated with self-reported Caucasian donors. The study was designed to test whether signatures of past pathogen exposure could be identified by cataloging public T cell receptors. The study used immunosequencing to profile the T cell repertoires of 666 subjects and linked those repertoires to cytomegalovirus serostatus. Besides the first cohort of approximately 710 subjects, a separate validation cohort made up of some 110 different subjects was used. High-throughput TCR immunosequencing, statistical association of individual TCRs with disease status, and machine learning were combined to predict cytomegalovirus infection status. A later analysis re-examined previously published TCR beta repertoires from 610 or so donors and added high-resolution HLA genotyping to investigate patterns of TCR occurrence. The later analysis used no new phenotypic data to find candidate immune exposures, relying instead on TCR beta sequences and their occurrence across donors. To decide whether each TCR beta V gene segment behaved as functional or pseudogenic, an earlier analysis of some 600 of the donors relied on high-throughput TCR beta sequencing. Donor age, sex, ethnicity and CMV serostatus were collected together with the repertoire data. A later genetic analysis used genome-wide SNP genotypes for about 65% of the roughly 670 donors, treating that subset as a discovery cohort. Every discovery cohort repertoire had been produced on one sequencing platform. Class I and class II HLA loci were covered by the typing at four-digit resolution. The number of typed donors differed by locus: roughly 629-640 for A, B, C, DRB1 and DQB1; some 500 for DQA1; approximately 610 for DPA1; and approximately 450 for DPB1. Because of strong linkage in the cohort, roughly five DR-DQ haplotypes were treated as single units for association and clustering. Among about 410 genotyped donors of the cohort, an average of about 240,000 unique TCR beta nucleotide sequences was sequenced per donor, of which about 19% were non-productive. Overall study results and their limits: Compared with equally common non-associated chains, HLA-associated TCR beta chains in a later analysis were more clonally expanded and had lower generation probabilities. Strong co-occurrence of HLA alleles, especially DR and DQ, made assigning TCR associations to individual alleles difficult. A later analysis found that TCR association rates varied across HLA loci, with DRB1 alleles showing the most associated TCRs and HLA-C alleles the fewest. Across donors, most TCR sequences were observed very rarely, whereas some public TCRs were present in many individuals. The earlier analysis of some 560 of the donors excluded 15 to 20 rarely observed V segments, including chromosome 9 orphons, because counts were too low. Three of the identified cytomegalovirus-associated TCR beta chains were confirmed in vitro to be specific for cytomegalovirus antigens. For the cohort, immune exposure information was limited to CMV serostatus. The study listed 170 or so TCR beta chains as associated with cytomegalovirus. A further reported finding was that TCR beta sequences accurately predicted the HLA-A and HLA-B alleles for most subjects in the first cohort. In a later analysis, several top co-occurrence clusters were reported to appear linked to parvovirus B19, influenza, CMV and Epstein-Barr virus. HLA typing was unavailable for some donors at each locus, so association tests used only the typed subset. Linkage disequilibrium might explain the correlated functional status among segregating V segments, but an unknown experimental factor could not be ruled out. A later analysis found that most CMV-associated TCR beta chains appeared HLA-restricted, with HLA associations seemingly driven largely by CMV exposure. In an earlier analysis of under 600 of the donors, most TCR beta V segments were observed in productive rearrangements about 90% or about 30% of the time, broadly matching IMGT annotations. The classifier was reported to diagnose cytomegalovirus status with high specificity and sensitivity in both the original cohort and the validation cohort. Compared with the 666-donor mean, donors in an Asian-associated ancestry cluster had fewer N-insertions in productive TCRs, according to a later genetic analysis. The sequencing pipeline was judged likely to have produced a cluster of highly shared sequence variants as a technical artifact. A later genetic analysis associated a missense DCLRE1C variant with V-gene and J-gene trimming of TCR beta chains, and an independent cohort replicated the association. Sequencing depth was assumed to be roughly uniform across donors in the presence/absence analyses, though that assumption may not hold. Specific HLA alleles were associated with 15,000 to 20,000 TCR beta sequences at a false discovery rate of 0.05 in a later analysis. The cohort was sequenced for TCR beta chains only, and without alpha or paired-chain data the features that could be detected were limited. The authors suggested that the approach could potentially be generalized to other disease states and immunological phenotypes.

In total, 630 or so healthy bone marrow donors made up the cohort. At the time of sampling, every cohort member was nominally healthy, though immune exposures that went unrecorded were likely present. The donor tested CMV seropositive, placing the donor among the 289 seropositive members of the cohort. Each donor provided a peripheral blood sample, and peripheral blood mononuclear cells were used for TCR beta sequencing. The Qiagen DNeasy Blood Extraction Kit was used to extract genomic DNA from the blood cell samples. This clone was observed many times. Its antigen is not yet known. The record has no base qualities; no much larger clone is one base away. The library was produced with the immunoSEQ multiplex PCR assay. The multiplex PCR relied on a mix of 60 forward primers for TCR Vbeta segments and 13 reverse primers for TCR Jbeta segments. The CDR3 region of rearranged TCR beta genes was amplified from genomic DNA with a multiplex PCR assay. The amplified TCR beta libraries were sequenced on the Illumina HiSeq System as 87-base-pair reads. Turning to the authors' computational methods: A later analysis tallied roughly 78 million unique TCR beta chains across the approximately 670 repertoires, and about 10 million of those chains were shared by two or more donors. Raw reads were error-corrected and collapsed into unique sequences with a nearest-neighbor algorithm that merged closely related sequences to remove PCR and sequencing errors. CDR3 sequences were aligned to IMGT reference sequences to assign V, D and J gene segments. Each retained sequence needed at least a six-nucleotide match to both a V gene segment and a J gene segment. A rearrangement counted as productive if the CDR3 had no stop codons and remained in frame with V and J, and every other rearrangement counted as non-productive. CDR3 was defined by IMGT convention, running from the second conserved V-encoded cysteine to the conserved J-encoded phenylalanine. The earlier analysis of approximately 500 of the donors excluded sequences that lacked an unambiguous match to a single V gene segment. An earlier analysis of several hundred of the donors called V segments functional above 56.7% productive rearrangements and segregating when the between-donor standard deviation exceeded 5%. A statistical classification framework was developed to diagnose cytomegalovirus status using the catalog of TCR beta chain sequences. In a later analysis, V and J genes were assigned by comparing TCR nucleotide sequences against IMGT/GENE-DB human TR gene sequences. In a later analysis, CDR3 sequences and most-parsimonious VDJ recombination scenarios were assigned using the TCRdist pipeline. A later analysis defined each TCR beta chain by its CDR3 amino acid sequence plus V-gene family, and excluded reads lacking a unique V-gene family. To address suspected cross-contamination and a sequencing artifact, a later analysis removed a few hundred highly shared, low-generation-probability nucleotide sequences. In a later analysis, a clonal expansion index was calculated for each public chain from normalized within-repertoire ranks of inferred template counts. In a later analysis, generation probabilities were computed with a VDJ recombination model fitted to out-of-frame rearrangements, and the resulting probabilities were checked against IGoR. In a later analysis, hypergeometric tests were used to score TCR-TCR, TCR-HLA and TCR-CMV co-occurrence, with a repertoire-size bias correction applied to TCR pairs. A later analysis estimated false discovery rates by permuting HLA or CMV assignments 20 times. In a later analysis, co-occurring TCRs were grouped using DBSCAN, with TCRdist sequence similarity added in when clustering inside HLA-allele-positive subsets. Co-occurrence clustering excluded repertoires with fewer than 30,000 or more than 120,000 public chains, plus five with anomalous nucleotide sharing. TCRdb stores this immuneACCESS table with in-frame sequences only. Part of the clones is absent; in the studies checked, under half of the shortfall reflects unresolved V genes, and no reason is known for the rest. V and J calls and clone size follow that table, whereas D and trimming were derived from the DNA. The sample contains 100,000 to 150,000 clones, roughly 74% of them found a single time. Less than 5% of the sample is taken by the ten largest.

Sequences were obtained from PBMCs. The clonotype originates from a woman aged 45 to 65 in good health and CMV-seropositive.

The encoded CDR3 is CASSYRTGGNSPLHF. The DNA is TGTGCCAGCAGCTACCGGACAGGCGGAAATTCACCCCTCCACTTT. This sequence uses TRBV5-8 and TRBJ1-6, with 7 central nucleotides matching TRBD1. From V the trimming removes 3 bases and from J it removes 7 bases, while the gene matches leave 7 bases of the junction unaccounted for. Including cysteine and phenylalanine, the CDR3 has 15 amino acids. The read is trimmed to its CDR3 DNA, 45 bases read in frame from base 1. CDR1 SGHTS and CDR2 YDEGEE are derived from the germline V gene. Reference TRBV5-8 and TRBJ1-6 genes cover what lies past the CDR3, so the full variable domain is EAGVTQSPTHLIKTRGQQATLRCSPISGHTSVYWYQQALGLGLQFLLWYDEGEERNRGNFPPRFSGRQFPNYSSELNVNALELEDSALYLCASSYRTGGNSPLHFGNGTRLTVT.